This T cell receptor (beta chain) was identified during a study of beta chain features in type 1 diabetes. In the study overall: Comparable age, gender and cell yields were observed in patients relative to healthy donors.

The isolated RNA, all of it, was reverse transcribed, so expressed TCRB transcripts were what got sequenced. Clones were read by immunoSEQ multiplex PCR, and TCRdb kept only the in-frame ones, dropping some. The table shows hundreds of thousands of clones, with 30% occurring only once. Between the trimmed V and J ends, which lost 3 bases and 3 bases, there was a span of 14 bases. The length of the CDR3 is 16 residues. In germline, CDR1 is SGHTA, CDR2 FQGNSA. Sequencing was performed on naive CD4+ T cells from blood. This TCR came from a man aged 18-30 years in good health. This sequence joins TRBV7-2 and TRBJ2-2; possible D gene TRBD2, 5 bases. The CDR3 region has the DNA TGTGCCAGCAGCTTCGGTATTAATAGCGACACCGGGGAGCTGTTTTTT. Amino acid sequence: CASSFGINSDTGELFF. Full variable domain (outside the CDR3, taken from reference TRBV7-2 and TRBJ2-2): GAGVSQSPSNKVTEKGKDVELRCDPISGHTALYWYRQSLGQGLEFLIYFQGNSAPDKSGLPSDRFSAERTGGSVSTLTIQRTQQEDSAVYLCASSFGINSDTGELFFGEGSRLTVL.